This entry concerns a single T cell receptor (beta chain). The antigen is undetermined. The data derive from a study of T cell responses to AZD1222 COVID-19 vaccine. Study-wide background: Second-dose intervals near 4 or 12 weeks were combined. Study conclusions and caveats: Mostly white British, mostly female donors; authors suggested clonal diversity may be underestimated. Baseline seropositivity occurred in only a handful of AZD1222 recipients. Spike-spanning, vaccine-associated CD4 TCRs were dominant at 160-218 and 743-854.

TCRdb's table, derived via immunoSEQ multiplex PCR, lists solely in-frame clones and lacks some. This repertoire shows 60,000 to 65,000 clones, around 75% found once; its top ten account for about an eighth. There are 12 residues in the CDR3. Trimming left V 2 bases short and J 5 bases short, with 4 bases between. Per the germline V gene, CDR1 is MDHEN and CDR2 is SYDVKM. This sequence was found in an adult in good health. The material was peripheral blood, obtained on day 0 of AZD1222 vaccination. The chain combines TRBV28 with TRBJ1-5, with D unresolved. CDR3 DNA sequence: TGTGCCAGCAGTTTACAGGATCAGCCCCAGCATTTT. Translating it yields CASSLQDQPQHF. The full variable domain, its missing parts supplied by reference TRBV28 and TRBJ1-5, is DVKVTQSSRYLVKRTGEKVFLECVQDMDHENMFWYRQDPGLGLRLIYFSYDVKMKEKGDIPEGYSVSREKKERFSLILESASTNQTSMYLCASSLQDQPQHFGDGTRLSIL.